The TCR beta chain described here comes from a study of post-analysis software for immune sequencing data. About the study: The disease courses spanned relapsing-remitting, secondary progressive and progressive-relapsing forms of multiple sclerosis. Study-level points and caveats: TRBV5-6, TRBV5-1 and TRBV20-1 belonged to a set of a handful of TRBV segments that were more frequent in patients than controls.

About this clonotype: Its matching antigen is unknown.

Germline CDR1 SGHAT, CDR2 FQNNGV. CDR3 size: 16 residues. V shed 5 bases, J shed 2 bases, and the junction held 11 bases outside the gene matches. Unique-molecular-identifier-tagged TCR beta cDNA libraries were used. Each CDR3 protein gets one entry after TCRdb re-called the PCR reads with MiXCR. The sample contains hundreds of thousands of distinct CDR3 sequences, roughly three fifths of which appear only once. The origin of this receptor is a girl aged 2-10 years with multiple sclerosis. J is TRBJ2-7 and V is TRBV11-2; 8 positions match TRBD2. Input material: blood. CDR3 coding DNA: TGTGCCAGCAGCCTTGGGGTTAGCGGGGCCACCTACGAGCAGTACTTC. This gives the protein CASSLGVSGATYEQYF.